Detailed here is one TCR beta chain. This record belongs to a study of shared clonotypes between healthy human individuals. Across the study: The donors, two women and three men, were aged 18 to 49.

The CDR3 is made up of 15 amino acids. Germline-derived CDR1 and CDR2 are MDHEN and SYDVKM. With 3 bases removed from V and 1 base from J, the gap between germline ends came to 9 bases. The data were produced by immunoSEQ multiplex PCR, yet TCRdb's version contains in-frame clones alone and is incomplete. Of about 1 million clones in the sample, around 78% were seen once. Sequencing input: memory CD4+ T cells from PBMCs. Regarding subset: CD45RA-negative fraction. This TCR came from a man between 18 and 35 years old in good health. Some clones in this sample may be carry-over from other donors' samples. The chain links TRBV28 to TRBJ2-2; no definite D call. Here the CDR3 reads CASSFLARNTGELFF. DNA of the CDR3: TGTGCCAGCAGTTTTTTGGCCAGGAACACCGGGGAGCTGTTTTTT.